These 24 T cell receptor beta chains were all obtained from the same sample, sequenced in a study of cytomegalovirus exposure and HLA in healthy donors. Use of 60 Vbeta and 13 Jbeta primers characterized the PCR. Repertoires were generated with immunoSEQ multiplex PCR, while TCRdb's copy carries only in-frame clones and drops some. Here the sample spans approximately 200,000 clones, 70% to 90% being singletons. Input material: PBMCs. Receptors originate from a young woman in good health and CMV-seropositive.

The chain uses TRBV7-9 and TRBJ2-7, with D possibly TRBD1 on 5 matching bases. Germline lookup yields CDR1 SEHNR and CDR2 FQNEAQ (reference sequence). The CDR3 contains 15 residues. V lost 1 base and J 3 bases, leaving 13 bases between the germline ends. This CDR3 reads CASSLEKGRGYEQYF. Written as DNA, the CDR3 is TGTGCCAGCAGCTTAGAAAAGGGGCGAGGCTACGAGCAGTACTTC.

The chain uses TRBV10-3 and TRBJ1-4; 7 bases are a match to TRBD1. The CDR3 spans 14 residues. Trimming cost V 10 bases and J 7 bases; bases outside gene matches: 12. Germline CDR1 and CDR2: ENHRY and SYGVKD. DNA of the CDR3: TGTGCCACAGCGGAGGGGGCTTGGGGTGAAAAACTGTTTTTT. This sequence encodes CATAEGAWGEKLFF.

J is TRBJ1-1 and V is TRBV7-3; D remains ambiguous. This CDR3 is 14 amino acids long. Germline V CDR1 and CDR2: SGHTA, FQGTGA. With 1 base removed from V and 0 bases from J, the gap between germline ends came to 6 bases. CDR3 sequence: CASSLIAVNTEAFF. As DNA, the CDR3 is TGTGCCAGCAGCTTAATAGCGGTGAACACTGAAGCTTTCTTT.

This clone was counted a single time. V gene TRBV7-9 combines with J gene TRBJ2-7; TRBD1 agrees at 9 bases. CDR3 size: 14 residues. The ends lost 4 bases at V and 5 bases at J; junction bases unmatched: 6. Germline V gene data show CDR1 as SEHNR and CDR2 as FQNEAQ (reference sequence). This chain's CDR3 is CASSWGTGFDEQYF. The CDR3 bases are TGTGCCAGCAGCTGGGGGACAGGGTTTGACGAGCAGTACTTC.

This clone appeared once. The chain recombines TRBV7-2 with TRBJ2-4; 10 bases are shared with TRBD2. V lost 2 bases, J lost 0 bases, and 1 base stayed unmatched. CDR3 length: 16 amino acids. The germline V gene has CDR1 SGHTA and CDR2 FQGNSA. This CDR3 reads CASSLLAGVAKNIQYF. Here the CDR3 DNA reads TGTGCCAGCAGCTTACTAGCGGGGGTAGCCAAAAACATTCAGTACTTC.

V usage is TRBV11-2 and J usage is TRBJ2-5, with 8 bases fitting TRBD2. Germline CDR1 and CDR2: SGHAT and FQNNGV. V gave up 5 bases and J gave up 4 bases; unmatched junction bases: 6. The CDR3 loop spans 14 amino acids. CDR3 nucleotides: TGTGCCAGCAGCCGCGGAGCGGGGGTAGAGACCCAGTACTTC. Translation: CASSRGAGVETQYF.

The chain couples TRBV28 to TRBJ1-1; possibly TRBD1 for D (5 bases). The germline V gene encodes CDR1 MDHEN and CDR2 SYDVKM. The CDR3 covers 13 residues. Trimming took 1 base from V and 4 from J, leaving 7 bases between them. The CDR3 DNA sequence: TGTGCCAGCAGTTTATTGGGGGGCACTGAAGCTTTCTTT. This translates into CASSLLGGTEAFF.

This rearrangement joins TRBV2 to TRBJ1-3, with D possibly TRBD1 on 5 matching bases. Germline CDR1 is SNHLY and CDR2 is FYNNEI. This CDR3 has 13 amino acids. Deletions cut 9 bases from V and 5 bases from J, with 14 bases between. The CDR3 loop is CARGRDPRNTIYF. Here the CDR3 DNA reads TGTGCCAGGGGGCGGGATCCACGAAACACCATATATTTT. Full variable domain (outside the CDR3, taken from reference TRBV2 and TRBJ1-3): EPEVTQTPSHQVTQMGQEVILRCVPISNHLYFYWYRQILGQKVEFLVSFYNNEISEKSEIFDDQFSVERPDGSNFTLKIRSTKLEDSAMYFCARGRDPRNTIYFGEGSWLTVV.

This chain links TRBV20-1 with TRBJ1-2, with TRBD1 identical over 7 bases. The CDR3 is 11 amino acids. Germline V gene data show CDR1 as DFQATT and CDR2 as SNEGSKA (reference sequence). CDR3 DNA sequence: TGCAGGGTACAGGGGCTCGATGGCTACACCTTC. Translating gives CRVQGLDGYTF.

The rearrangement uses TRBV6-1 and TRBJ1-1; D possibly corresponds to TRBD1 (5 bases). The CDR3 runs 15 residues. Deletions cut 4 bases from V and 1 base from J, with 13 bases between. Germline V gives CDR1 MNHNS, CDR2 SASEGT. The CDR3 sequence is CASSGYRDRNTEAFF. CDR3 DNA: TGTGCCAGCAGTGGATATAGAGACAGGAACACTGAAGCTTTCTTT.

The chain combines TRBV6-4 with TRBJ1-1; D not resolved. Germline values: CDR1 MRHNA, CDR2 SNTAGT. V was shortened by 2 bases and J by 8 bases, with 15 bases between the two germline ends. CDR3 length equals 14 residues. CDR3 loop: CASSDGTPGSEAFF. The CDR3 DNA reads TGTGCCAGCAGTGACGGCACCCCAGGCTCAGAAGCTTTCTTT.

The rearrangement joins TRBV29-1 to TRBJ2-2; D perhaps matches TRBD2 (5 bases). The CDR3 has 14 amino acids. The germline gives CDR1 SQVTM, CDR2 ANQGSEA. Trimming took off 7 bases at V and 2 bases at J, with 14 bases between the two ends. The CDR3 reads CSGTLGPNTGELFF. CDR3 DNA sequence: TGCAGCGGGACTTTAGGGCCTAACACCGGGGAGCTGTTTTTT.

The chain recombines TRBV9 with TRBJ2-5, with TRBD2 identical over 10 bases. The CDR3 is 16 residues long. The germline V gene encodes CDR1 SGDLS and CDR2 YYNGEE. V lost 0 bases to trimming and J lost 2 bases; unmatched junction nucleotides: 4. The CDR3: CASSVGAGGHQETQYF. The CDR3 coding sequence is TGTGCCAGCAGCGTAGGAGCGGGGGGGCATCAAGAGACCCAGTACTTC.

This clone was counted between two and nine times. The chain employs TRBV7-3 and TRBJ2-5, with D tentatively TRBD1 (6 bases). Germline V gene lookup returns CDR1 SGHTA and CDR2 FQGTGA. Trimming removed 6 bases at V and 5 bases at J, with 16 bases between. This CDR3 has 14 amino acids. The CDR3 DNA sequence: TGTGCCAGCAGACGCTACGTGGGGGCCGAGACCCAGTACTTC. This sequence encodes CASRRYVGAETQYF.

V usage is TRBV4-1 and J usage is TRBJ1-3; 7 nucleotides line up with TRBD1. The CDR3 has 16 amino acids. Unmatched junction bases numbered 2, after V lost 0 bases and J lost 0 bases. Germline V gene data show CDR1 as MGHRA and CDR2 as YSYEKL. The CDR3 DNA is TGCGCCAGCAGCCAAGAAGGACAGGCCTCTGGAAACACCATATATTTT. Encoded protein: CASSQEGQASGNTIYF.

CDR3 residues: CAWSMEVGNQPQHF. Written as DNA, the CDR3 is TGTGCCTGGAGTATGGAGGTCGGGAATCAGCCCCAGCATTTT. V and J are TRBV30 and TRBJ1-5; D is unclear. The CDR3 consists of 14 residues. Germline V CDR1 and CDR2: GTSNPN, SVGIG (reference sequence). V dropped 2 bases and J dropped 4 bases, with 12 bases sitting between them.

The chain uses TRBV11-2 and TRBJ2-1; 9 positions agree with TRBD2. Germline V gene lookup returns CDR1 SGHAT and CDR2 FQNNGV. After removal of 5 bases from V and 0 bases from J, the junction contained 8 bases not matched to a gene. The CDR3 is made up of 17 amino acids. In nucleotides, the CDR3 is TGTGCCAGCAGCCTTAGCGGGGGTTCAAGCTCCTACAATGAGCAGTTCTTC. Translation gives CASSLSGGSSSYNEQFF.

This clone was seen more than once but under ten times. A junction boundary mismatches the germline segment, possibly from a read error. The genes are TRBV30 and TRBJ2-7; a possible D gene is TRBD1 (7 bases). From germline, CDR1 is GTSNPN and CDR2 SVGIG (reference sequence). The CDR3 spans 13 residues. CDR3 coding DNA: TGTGCCTGGAGTACCCATTCGGAGGGGGCAGGGACTTTC. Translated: CAWSTHSEGAGTF.

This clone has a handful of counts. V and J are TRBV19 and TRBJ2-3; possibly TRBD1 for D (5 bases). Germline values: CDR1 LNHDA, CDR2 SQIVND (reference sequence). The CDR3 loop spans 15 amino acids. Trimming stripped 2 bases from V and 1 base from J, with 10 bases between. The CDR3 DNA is TGTGCCAGTAGTATACAGGGTAGGGGCACAGATACGCAGTATTTT. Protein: CASSIQGRGTDTQYF.

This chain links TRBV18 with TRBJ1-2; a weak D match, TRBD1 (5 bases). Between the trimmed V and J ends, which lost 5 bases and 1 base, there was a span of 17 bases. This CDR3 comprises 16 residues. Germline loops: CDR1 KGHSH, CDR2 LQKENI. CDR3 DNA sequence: TGTGCCAGCTCATCCGATGGGGGGTACTTTAACTATGGCTACACCTTC. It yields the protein CASSSDGGYFNYGYTF.

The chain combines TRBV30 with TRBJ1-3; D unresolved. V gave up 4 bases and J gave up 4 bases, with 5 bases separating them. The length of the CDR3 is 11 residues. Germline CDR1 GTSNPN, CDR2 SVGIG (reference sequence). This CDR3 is CAWTRGNTIYF. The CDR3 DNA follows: TGTGCCTGGACCCGGGGAAACACCATATATTTT.

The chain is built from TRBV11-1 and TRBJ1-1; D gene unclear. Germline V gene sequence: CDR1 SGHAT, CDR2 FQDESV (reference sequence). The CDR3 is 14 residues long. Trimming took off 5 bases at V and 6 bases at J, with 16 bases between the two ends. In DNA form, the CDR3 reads TGTGCCAGCAGCCTCCGGGAGGCGGGCTCTGAAGCTTTCTTT. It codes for CASSLREAGSEAFF.

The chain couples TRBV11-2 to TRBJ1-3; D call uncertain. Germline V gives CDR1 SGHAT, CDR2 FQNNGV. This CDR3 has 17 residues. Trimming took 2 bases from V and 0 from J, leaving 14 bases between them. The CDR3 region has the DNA TGTGCCAGCAGCTTATGGCGATCTGAGGGCTCTGGAAACACCATATATTTT. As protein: CASSLWRSEGSGNTIYF.

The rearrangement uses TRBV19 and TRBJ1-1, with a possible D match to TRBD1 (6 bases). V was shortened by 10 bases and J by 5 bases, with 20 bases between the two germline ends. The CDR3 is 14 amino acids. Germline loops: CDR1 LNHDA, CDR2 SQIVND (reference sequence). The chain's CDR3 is CATGRGGISTEAFF. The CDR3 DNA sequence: TGTGCCACTGGTCGCGGGGGCATTAGTACTGAAGCTTTCTTT.